The 9 T cell receptor beta chains below come from one sample, sequenced in a study of blood T cell repertoires in COVID-19. The assay was immunoSEQ multiplex PCR, and TCRdb's table has in-frame clones only and misses some. The sample has fewer than 100,000 clones; approximately 85% are singletons. Sample: peripheral blood. These receptors all come from a man in his forties or fifties with COVID-19, enrolled during active disease.

The CDR3 spells CAISAGQGAFSPLHF. CDR3 in DNA: TGTGCCATCAGTGCGGGACAGGGGGCGTTTTCACCCCTCCACTTT. The V call is TRBV10-3, the J call TRBJ1-6; 12 bases agree with TRBD1. V shed 4 bases and J 9 bases; nucleotides not matched to a gene: 4. The CDR3 is made up of 15 amino acids. Germline CDR1 ENHRY, CDR2 SYGVKD.

This chain connects TRBV15 to TRBJ2-3, with a weak D call TRBD2 (5 bases). Trimming pared 1 base from V and 5 bases from J, leaving 13 bases between. From germline, CDR1 is LNHNV and CDR2 YYDKDF (reference sequence). The CDR3 runs to 15 residues. This CDR3 reads CATSRVTGFKDTQYF. The CDR3 DNA reads as TGTGCCACCAGCAGAGTCACGGGGTTTAAAGATACGCAGTATTTT. Variable domain in full (rest from reference TRBV15 and TRBJ2-3): DAMVIQNPRYQVTQFGKPVTLSCSQTLNHNVMYWYQQKSSQAPKLLFHYYDKDFNNEADTPDNFQSRRPNTSFCFLDIRSPGLGDTAMYLCATSRVTGFKDTQYFGPGTRLTVL.

The chain links TRBV3-1 (or the pseudogene TRBV3-2) to TRBJ2-2; D remains ambiguous. The germline gives CDR1 LGHDT, CDR2 YNNKEL (reference sequence). V was trimmed by 1 base and J by 6 bases, leaving 12 bases between them. This CDR3 spans 15 amino acids. CDR3 loop: CASSQVLVKSGELFF. DNA of the CDR3: TGTGCCAGCAGCCAAGTCCTAGTAAAATCCGGGGAGCTGTTTTTT.

This clone was detected only a few times. This chain uses TRBV5-1 with TRBJ2-3; 11 nucleotides agree with TRBD2. Unmatched junction bases numbered 14, after V lost 3 bases and J lost 8 bases. The CDR3 is 17 amino acids. Germline V gene sequence: CDR1 SGHRS, CDR2 YFSETQ. CDR3 protein: CASSSGSTSGEGGTQYF. CDR3 bases: TGCGCCAGCAGCTCGGGGTCGACTAGCGGGGAGGGCGGTACGCAGTATTTT.

The chain uses TRBV19 and TRBJ1-2; D remains ambiguous. CDR3 length equals 13 residues. V lost 3 bases and J lost 4, with 9 bases in between. Germline assignment: CDR1 LNHDA and CDR2 SQIVND (reference sequence). DNA for the CDR3: TGTGCCAGTAGTATGAGTCTTGGCTATGGCTACACCTTC. Translating it yields CASSMSLGYGYTF.

The CDR3 DNA is TGTGCCAGCAGTGGGCTAGCGGGAGGGTCTGAGCAGTTCTTC. The encoded protein is CASSGLAGGSEQFF. The rearrangement links TRBV6-4 to TRBJ2-1, with 12 bases matching TRBD2. In germline, CDR1 is MRHNA, CDR2 SNTAGT. The CDR3 totals 14 residues. The trim removed 4 bases at V and 9 bases at J, leaving 4 bases unmatched.

There are a few counts of this clone. This rearrangement joins TRBV28 to TRBJ1-5; D might be TRBD1 (6 bases). The germline CDR1 and CDR2 sequences are MDHEN and SYDVKM. V gave up 6 bases and J gave up 4 bases, with 16 bases separating them. This CDR3 comprises 15 residues. CDR3 residues: CASSRAGAQNQPQHF. The CDR3 region has the DNA TGTGCCAGCAGCAGAGCGGGGGCACAAAATCAGCCCCAGCATTTT.

This clone was counted a few times. The rearrangement links TRBV28 to TRBJ1-5; D is ambiguous. CDR1 is MDHEN and CDR2 is SYDVKM in the germline V gene. This CDR3 contains 15 residues. Between the trimmed V and J ends, which lost 6 bases and 1 base, there was a span of 13 bases. CDR3 region: CASRPPEWSNQPQHF. CDR3 DNA: TGTGCCAGCAGGCCCCCCGAGTGGAGCAATCAGCCCCAGCATTTT.

The chain employs TRBV5-4 and TRBJ1-2; TRBD1 might be the D (5 bases). This CDR3 comprises 12 residues. V lost 0 bases and J 9 bases, leaving 9 bases between the germline ends. CDR1 is SGHNT and CDR2 is YYREEE in the germline V gene (reference sequence). The CDR3 region has the DNA TGTGCCAGCAGCTTGGGGCAGGGTCGCTACACCTTC. This gives the protein CASSLGQGRYTF.